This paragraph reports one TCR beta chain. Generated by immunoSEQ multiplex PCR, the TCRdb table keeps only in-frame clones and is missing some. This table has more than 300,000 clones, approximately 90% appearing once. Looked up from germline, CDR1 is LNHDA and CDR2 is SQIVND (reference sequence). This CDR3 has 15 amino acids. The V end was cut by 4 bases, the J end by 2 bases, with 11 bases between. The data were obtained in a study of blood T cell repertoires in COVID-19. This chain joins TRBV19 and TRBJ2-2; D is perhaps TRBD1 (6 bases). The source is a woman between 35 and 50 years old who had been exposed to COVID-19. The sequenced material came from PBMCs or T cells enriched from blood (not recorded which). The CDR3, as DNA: TGTGCCAGTAGTACTGGACAGTCTAACACCGGGGAGCTGTTTTTT. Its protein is CASSTGQSNTGELFF.